This is a list of T cell receptor beta chains from one sample in a study of cytomegalovirus exposure and HLA in healthy donors. The table came from immunoSEQ multiplex PCR; TCRdb's copy has only in-frame clones and leaves some out. Of under 200,000 clones in the sample, approximately 83% were seen once. Sequences were obtained from PBMCs. Receptor source: a man between 18 and 35 years old in good health and CMV-seropositive. The CDR3 runs from the conserved cysteine through the conserved F or W. D genes are given only for firm matches. Some rows have no size entry. The others give once, few or many, or a class for an expanded clone.

TRBJ1-2 - - TRBV6-5 CASSNWGQHYGYTF TGTGCCAGCAGTAATTGGGGACAACACTATGGCTACACCTTC
TRBJ1-2 - - TRBV2 CASSGQNYGYTF TGTGCCAGCAGCGGACAGAACTATGGCTACACCTTC
TRBJ2-7 - - TRBV28 CASRPRVRTYEQYF TGTGCCAGCCGCCCCAGGGTACGAACCTACGAGCAGTACTTC
TRBJ2-5 - TRBD1 TRBV6-1 CASRAPGQGFKTQYF TGTGCCAGCAGAGCCCCGGGACAGGGGTTTAAGACCCAGTACTTC
TRBJ1-2 - - TRBV5-8 CASSLQGYGPLGYTF TGTGCCAGCAGCTTGCAGGGGTATGGGCCGCTCGGCTACACCTTC
TRBJ2-1 - TRBD2 TRBV6-1 CASRVTSGELREQFF TGTGCCAGCAGGGTGACTAGCGGAGAACTCCGGGAGCAGTTCTTC
TRBJ2-3 - TRBD1 TRBV11-2 CASSYTGGKFTDTQYF TGTGCCAGCAGCTACACAGGGGGGAAGTTCACAGATACGCAGTATTTT
TRBJ2-7 - - TRBV19 CASSSSGTSYEQYF TGTGCCAGTAGTTCCTCCGGGACATCCTACGAGCAGTACTTC
TRBJ2-2 - TRBD2 TRBV7-6 CASSSERTSGRFGELFF TGTGCCAGCAGCTCAGAAAGGACTAGCGGTCGATTCGGGGAGCTGTTTTTT
TRBJ2-7 once TRBD2 TRBV5-4 CASSLAGLVSPTHEQYF TGTGCCAGCAGCTTGGCGGGACTAGTCAGTCCCACGCACGAGCAGTACTTC
TRBJ2-1 - TRBD2 TRBV19 CASSTGGSSYNEQFF TGTGCCAGTAGTACGGGGGGAAGCTCCTACAATGAGCAGTTCTTC
TRBJ1-4 few TRBD1 TRBV7-9 CASSSPGQGREKLFF TGTGCCAGCAGCTCGCCGGGACAGGGAAGGGAAAAACTGTTTTTT
TRBJ2-5 - - TRBV7-3 CASSLRGLAQETQYF TGTGCCAGCAGCTTAAGGGGTCTAGCACAAGAGACCCAGTACTTC
TRBJ1-5 - TRBD1 TRBV5-6 CASSLTGGTQHF TGTGCCAGCAGCCTTACAGGGGGGACCCAGCATTTT
TRBJ2-1 - - TRBV5-1 CASSLTDEQFF TGCGCCAGCAGCCTTACAGACGAGCAGTTCTTC
TRBJ2-5 - - TRBV7-3 CASSLRAQETQYF TGTGCCAGCAGCTTAAGGGCGCAAGAGACCCAGTACTTC
TRBJ2-5 - TRBD1 TRBV4-1 CASSQKGTGLLLETQYF TGCGCCAGCAGCCAAAAGGGGACAGGGCTCCTCCTGGAGACCCAGTACTTC
TRBJ2-1 - TRBD1 TRBV10-3 CAIGNRDRNNEQFF TGTGCCATCGGAAATCGGGACAGAAACAATGAGCAGTTCTTC
TRBJ1-1 - - TRBV2 CASIGRASTEAFF TGTGCCAGCATTGGGAGGGCTAGCACTGAAGCTTTCTTT
TRBJ1-3 - TRBD1 TRBV9 CASSPRGRSGNTIYF TGTGCCAGCAGCCCCAGGGGGCGTTCTGGAAACACCATATATTTT
TRBJ2-1 - - TRBV9 CASTPDKGYNEQFF TGTGCCAGTACGCCGGATAAGGGGTACAATGAGCAGTTCTTC
TRBJ1-5 - - TRBV7-8 CASSLGGQPQHF TGTGCCAGCAGCTTAGGAGGCCAGCCCCAGCATTTT
TRBJ1-1 - - TRBV7-9 CSSSPNGQFMNTEAFF TGTTCCAGCAGCCCCAATGGACAGTTCATGAACACTGAAGCTTTCTTT
TRBJ2-5 - TRBD2 TRBV7-2 CASSQRLAGTGTQYF TGTGCCAGCAGCCAAAGACTAGCGGGGACCGGCACCCAGTACTTC
TRBJ2-7 once - TRBV2 CASSEDSLSSYEQYF TGTGCCAGCAGTGAAGACAGCTTAAGCTCCTACGAGCAGTACTTC
TRBJ2-7 - - TRBV27 CASSFRRVGGKTYEQYF TGTGCCAGCAGTTTTCGCAGGGTGGGGGGAAAGACCTACGAGCAGTACTTC
TRBJ2-1 - - TRBV25-1 CASSGQLVDNEQFF TGTGCCAGCAGTGGACAACTAGTGGACAATGAGCAGTTCTTC
TRBJ1-5 few TRBD1 TRBV5-1 CASSLGQGDQPQHF TGCGCCAGCAGCTTGGGGCAGGGGGATCAGCCCCAGCATTTT
TRBJ2-7 - TRBD1 TRBV9 CASSVVGQGDEQYF TGTGCCAGCAGCGTCGTTGGACAGGGGGACGAGCAGTACTTC
TRBJ1-2 - - TRBV5-5 CASSLTLFYGYTF TGTGCCAGCAGCCTGACACTTTTCTATGGCTACACCTTC
TRBJ2-1 - - TRBV7-3 CASGPLLRSGQAGGEQFF TGTGCCAGCGGTCCACTTTTGAGGAGCGGACAGGCGGGGGGTGAGCAGTTCTTC
TRBJ2-5 - - TRBV19 CASLGAQRETQYF TGTGCCAGTCTGGGGGCACAACGGGAGACCCAGTACTTC
TRBJ2-3 - TRBD2 TRBV28 CASSPERGSTIYTQYF TGTGCCAGCAGTCCAGAGCGGGGATCGACGATTTATACGCAGTATTTT
TRBJ2-5 - TRBD2 TRBV13 CASSLGWGGQETQYF TGTGCCAGCAGCTTAGGATGGGGGGGACAAGAGACCCAGTACTTC
TRBJ2-3 - TRBD2 TRBV30 CAWSVRSSGDTQYF TGTGCCTGGAGTGTAAGGTCTAGCGGGGATACGCAGTATTTT
TRBJ2-3 - TRBD2 TRBV7-3 CASSSTSGAGDTQYF TGTGCCAGCAGCTCGACTAGCGGGGCTGGAGATACGCAGTATTTT
TRBJ2-7 - - TRBV2 CASSGALPIYEQYF TGTGCCAGCAGTGGGGCCTTGCCGATCTACGAGCAGTACTTC
TRBJ2-1 - TRBD1 TRBV6-5 CASSYSTGFSEQFF TGTGCCAGCAGTTACTCGACAGGGTTTTCTGAGCAGTTCTTC
TRBJ1-1 - - TRBV7-8 CASSLVAGRPEAFF TGTGCCAGCAGCTTAGTGGCAGGGCGGCCTGAAGCTTTCTTT
TRBJ2-7 - - TRBV30 CAWTGLYEQYF TGTGCCTGGACAGGGCTCTACGAGCAGTACTTC
TRBJ2-1 - - TRBV29-1 CSAAPRTLYNEQFF TGCAGCGCTGCACCCAGGACACTCTACAATGAGCAGTTCTTC
TRBJ2-2 - - TRBV27 CASSLRPLGGLNTGELFF TGTGCCAGCAGTTTACGACCTTTGGGGGGGCTAAACACCGGGGAGCTGTTTTTT
TRBJ2-5 - - TRBV6-1 CASRKRPGWETQYF TGTGCCAGCAGGAAAAGGCCCGGGTGGGAGACCCAGTACTTC
TRBJ2-3 - - TRBV7-9 CASSPTVGDTQYF TGTGCCAGCAGCCCAACGGTCGGAGATACGCAGTATTTT
TRBJ1-6 - - TRBV27 CASSSRTRNSPLHF TGTGCCAGCAGTTCGCGAACGCGGAATTCACCCCTCCACTTT
TRBJ1-1 few TRBD1 TRBV7-8 CASSLTTGGLSAEAFF TGTGCCAGCAGCTTAACGACAGGGGGTTTATCTGCTGAAGCTTTCTTT
TRBJ1-5 once - TRBV27 CASSLVGARNQPQHF TGTGCCAGCAGTTTAGTAGGGGCCCGCAATCAGCCCCAGCATTTT
TRBJ1-2 once - TRBV27 CASSLSAGGFTYGYTF TGTGCCAGCAGTTTATCCGCAGGAGGTTTCACCTATGGCTACACCTTC
TRBJ1-1 - - TRBV7-6 CASSLAEEMNTEAFF TGTGCCAGCAGCTTAGCGGAGGAGATGAACACTGAAGCTTTCTTT
TRBJ2-3 - TRBD2 TRBV4-1 CASSQEGLAVTKQYF TGCGCCAGCAGCCAAGAGGGACTAGCGGTAACTAAGCAGTATTTT
TRBJ2-7 - - TRBV4-1 CASSPSSSYEQYF TGCGCCAGCAGCCCTAGCAGCTCCTACGAGCAGTACTTC
TRBJ2-3 - - TRBV30 CAWSDRQPYTDTQYF TGTGCCTGGAGTGATAGACAGCCCTACACAGATACGCAGTATTTT
TRBJ2-7 - TRBD2 TRBV7-8 CASSLGTSLSYEQYF TGTGCCAGCAGCTTGGGGACTAGTCTCTCCTACGAGCAGTACTTC
TRBJ2-7 - - TRBV6-5 CASSSDRVRRDEQYF TGTGCCAGCAGCAGCGATCGGGTAAGAAGAGACGAGCAGTACTTC
TRBJ2-3 - - TRBV25-1 CASSAAGGNTDTQYF TGTGCCAGCAGTGCAGCAGGGGGGAACACAGATACGCAGTATTTT
TRBJ1-2 - - TRBV6-5 CASYGEIYGYTF TGTGCCAGCTACGGAGAGATCTATGGCTACACCTTC
TRBJ1-1 - TRBD1 TRBV6-5 CASSYGTGNTEAFF TGTGCCAGCAGTTACGGGACAGGTAACACTGAAGCTTTCTTT
TRBJ2-7 - - TRBV7-2 CASSSTTGRGEPSYEQYF TGTGCCAGCAGCTCCACTACCGGGCGGGGCGAGCCCTCCTACGAGCAGTACTTC
TRBJ2-3 - TRBD2 TRBV7-3 CASSLRGASGGSRDTQYF TGTGCCAGCAGCTTAAGGGGTGCCAGCGGGGGGTCAAGGGATACGCAGTATTTT
TRBJ2-7 - TRBD1 TRBV6-5 CASSYGVQGTYEQYF TGTGCCAGCAGTTACGGGGTACAGGGGACCTACGAGCAGTACTTC